This T cell receptor beta chain was captured in a study of cytomegalovirus exposure and HLA in healthy donors. This clone was observed once. Its antigen is currently unknown. The germline V gene has CDR1 MNHEY and CDR2 SVGAGI. J gave up 6 bases and V 6 bases, and 5 bases lay outside the gene matches. The CDR3 runs 13 residues. This table comes from immunoSEQ multiplex PCR, and its TCRdb copy is limited to in-frame clones, with some not included. The sample contains hundreds of thousands of clones, approximately 84% of which appear only once. Study-wide points: Three chains tied to CMV proved CMV antigen-specific in vitro.

The sample was PBMCs. This chain joins TRBV6-5 and TRBJ2-3, with 8 positions matching TRBD1. The source is a man between 18 and 35 years old in good health and CMV-seropositive. The CDR3: CASRRQGTDTQYF. The CDR3 DNA reads TGTGCCAGCAGAAGACAGGGGACGGATACGCAGTATTTT.